This TCR beta chain originates from a study of T cell responses to AZD1222 COVID-19 vaccine. Study results and caveats: After the peak T cell response, and only then, were repertoires sampled. Per reports, nearly half of all spike-specific TCRs target regions that are unmutated in variants. Mostly white British, mostly female donors; authors suggested clonal diversity may be underestimated.

On this clone: Its target is unknown.

Analyses pooled second doses at about 4 or about 12 weeks. CDR3 length: 11 residues. Germline-derived CDR1 and CDR2 are SGDLS and YYNGEE. Trimming shortened V by 3 bases and J by 4 bases, and 4 bases separated the two germline ends. The protocol was immunoSEQ multiplex PCR, while the TCRdb copy is restricted to in-frame clones and leaves out a portion. The profile shows roughly 150,000 clones, approximately 91% of them singletons. The material sequenced was peripheral blood, taken 28 days after the second AZD1222 dose. The TCR sequence derives from an adult who received the AZD1222 COVID-19 vaccine. This chain uses TRBV9 with TRBJ1-2; D not certain. This CDR3 reads CASSGPYGYTF. CDR3 sequence (DNA): TGTGCCAGCAGCGGCCCCTATGGCTACACCTTC.